This T cell receptor beta chain appears in the sequencing data of a study of CDR3 diversity in severe acne. TCRdb used MiXCR to reprocess the PCR reads, holding one entry per CDR3 protein. The sample has some 90,000 distinct CDR3 sequences, less than 65% seen once. To note about this clonotype: The junction shows a germline mismatch at one end, possibly a read error.

The CDR3 has 14 amino acids. CDR1 is ENHRY, CDR2 SYGVKD, per germline. The receptor was isolated from a male donor with severe acne vulgaris. What was sequenced was blood. This chain joins TRBV10-3 and TRBJ2-7; 12 bases are a match to TRBD2. The CDR3: CASSSRTSGKETYF. The CDR3 DNA sequence: TGTGCCAGCAGTTCACGGACTAGCGGGAAAGAAACCTACTTC.